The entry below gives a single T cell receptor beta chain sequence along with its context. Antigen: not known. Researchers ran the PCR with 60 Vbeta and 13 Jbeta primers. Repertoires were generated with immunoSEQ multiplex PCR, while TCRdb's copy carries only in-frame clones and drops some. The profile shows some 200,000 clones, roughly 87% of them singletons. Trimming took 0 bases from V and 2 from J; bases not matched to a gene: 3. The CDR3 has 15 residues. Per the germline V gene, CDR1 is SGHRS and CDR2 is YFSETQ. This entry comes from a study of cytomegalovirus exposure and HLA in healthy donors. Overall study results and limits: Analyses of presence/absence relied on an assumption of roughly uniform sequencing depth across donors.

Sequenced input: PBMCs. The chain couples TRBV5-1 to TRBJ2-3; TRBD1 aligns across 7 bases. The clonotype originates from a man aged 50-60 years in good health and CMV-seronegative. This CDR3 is CASSLGQGPTDTQYF. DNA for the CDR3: TGCGCCAGCAGCTTGGGACAGGGCCCCACAGATACGCAGTATTTT.